This T cell receptor (beta chain) was captured by sequencing in a study of yellow fever vaccine responses in identical twins. Study-wide results and limits: As reported, the vaccine T cell response of twins seemed partly convergent and partly personalized.

This CDR3 has 15 amino acids. Trimming pared 5 bases from V and 3 bases from J, leaving 17 bases between. Germline CDR1 reads SQVTM; CDR2 reads ANQGSEA. TCRdb re-derived calls from the RT-PCR reads in MiXCR, one entry per CDR3 protein. The data show 30,000 to 40,000 distinct CDR3 sequences, 50% to 65% seen once. As for this clonotype: Its antigen is still unknown.

The rearrangement joins TRBV29-1 to TRBJ2-1; D perhaps matches TRBD1 (5 bases). The sequence derives from a woman aged 18-30 years who received the yellow fever vaccine. The starting material was T cells from blood (PBMCs), unsorted or a sorted subset (not recorded which), obtained before or after yellow fever vaccination (not recorded which). CDR3 DNA sequence: TGCAGCGTTCCAGGGTCTCCCGTGGACTACAATGAGCAGTTCTTC. Translation: CSVPGSPVDYNEQFF.